What follows are 27 T cell receptor beta chains derived from one specimen sequenced in a study of blood T cell repertoires in COVID-19. Method: immunoSEQ multiplex PCR; TCRdb's copy keeps in-frame clones and lacks some. This sample has around 270,000 clones, with approximately 85% found just once. Sequencing was done on a sample of peripheral blood. Every receptor here comes from a human donor with COVID-19, enrolled during active disease. The donor label of this sample is uncertain.

The V and J genes are TRBV5-1 and TRBJ2-3; 8 nucleotides line up with TRBD2. From germline, CDR1 is SGHRS and CDR2 YFSETQ. There are 19 residues in the CDR3. The J segment lost 4 bases and the V segment lost 0 bases, leaving 16 bases of the junction unmatched. CDR3 in amino acids: CASSLGVAGLITRSDTQYF. The CDR3 nucleotides read TGCGCCAGCAGCTTGGGAGTAGCGGGACTAATTACCCGGTCAGATACGCAGTATTTT. Based on the CDR3 plus reference TRBV5-1 and TRBJ2-3, the full variable domain is KAGVTQTPRYLIKTRGQQVTLSCSPISGHRSVSWYQQTPGQGLQFLFEYFSETQRNKGNFPGRFSGRQFSNSRSEMNVSTLELGDSALYLCASSLGVAGLITRSDTQYFGPGTRLTVL.

Regarding this clone: This same CDR3 is encoded by further DNA sequences in the sample. This chain uses TRBV12-3 or TRBV12-4 with TRBJ2-1; D call uncertain. CDR3 length: 11 amino acids. V dropped 5 bases and J dropped 4 bases, with 3 bases sitting between them. The CDR3 DNA reads TGTGCCAGCAGTCGGTACAATGAGCAGTTCTTC. This gives the protein CASSRYNEQFF.

The chain's CDR3 is CASGPLSYEQYF. Written as DNA, the CDR3 is TGTGCCAGCGGGCCGCTTTCCTACGAGCAGTACTTC. This chain links TRBV28 with TRBJ2-7; unclear D gene. The CDR3 has 12 amino acids. CDR1 MDHEN and CDR2 SYDVKM come from the germline V gene. The V and J ends lost 8 bases and 1 base respectively, with 9 bases between them.

The chain employs TRBV18 and TRBJ2-7; 12 bases line up with TRBD2. Germline V lookup: CDR1 KGHSH, CDR2 LQKENI. V shed 2 bases, J shed 3 bases, and the junction held 8 bases outside the gene matches. This CDR3 spans 17 amino acids. The CDR3 spells CASSPVRLAGAIYEQYF. CDR3 sequence (DNA): TGTGCCAGCTCACCAGTAAGACTAGCGGGGGCTATCTACGAGCAGTACTTC.

This clone was seen only once. The J gene is TRBJ1-1, the V gene TRBV30; the match to TRBD1 covers 8 bases. Germline assignment: CDR1 GTSNPN and CDR2 SVGIG (reference sequence). J was trimmed by 6 bases and V by 0 bases; bases with no gene match: 3. The CDR3 totals 13 residues. The CDR3 DNA reads as TGTGCCTGGAGTGTGGACAGGGACGCTGAAGCTTTCTTT. Translating gives CAWSVDRDAEAFF.

In its sample, this clone was seen a few times. The chain employs TRBV6-6 and TRBJ2-1; weak D call: TRBD2 (5 bases). Trimming removed 2 bases from V and 7 bases from J, with 15 bases in between. Per germline, CDR1 MNHNY and CDR2 SVGAGI (reference sequence). This CDR3 contains 15 residues. The CDR3 spells CASSYAGGAWNEQFF. The CDR3 nucleotides read TGTGCCAGCAGTTACGCGGGCGGAGCCTGGAATGAGCAGTTCTTC.

The V call is TRBV19, the J call TRBJ1-2; 8 positions match TRBD1. V dropped 5 bases and J dropped 0; count of bases not matched to a gene: 5. CDR3 length: 15 residues. CDR1 LNHDA and CDR2 SQIVND come from the germline V gene (reference sequence). For the CDR3, the DNA is TGTGCCAGTAGTCCTGGACAGGGAGCTAACTATGGCTACACCTTC. Protein sequence: CASSPGQGANYGYTF.

This chain links TRBV30 with TRBJ2-3; D not resolved. CDR1 is GTSNPN, CDR2 SVGIG, per germline (reference sequence). The CDR3 covers 15 residues. Trimming took off 1 base at V and 0 bases at J, with 11 bases between the two ends. The CDR3 sequence is CAWSALFPSTDTQYF. CDR3 coding DNA: TGTGCCTGGAGTGCTCTCTTCCCTAGCACAGATACGCAGTATTTT. Full variable domain (outside the CDR3, taken from reference TRBV30 and TRBJ2-3): SQTIHQWPATLVQPVGSPLSLECTVEGTSNPNLYWYRQAAGRGLQLLFYSVGIGQISSEVPQNLSASRPQDRQFILSSKKLLLSDSGFYLCAWSALFPSTDTQYFGPGTRLTVL.

This chain links TRBV18 with TRBJ1-5; perhaps TRBD1 as D (5 bases). Germline values: CDR1 KGHSH, CDR2 LQKENI. The V and J ends lost 2 bases and 3 bases respectively, with 17 bases between them. The CDR3 has 17 amino acids. For the CDR3, the DNA is TGTGCCAGCTCACCAGAGAATAGGGGCCCGAACAATCAGCCCCAGCATTTT. Amino acids: CASSPENRGPNNQPQHF.

V is TRBV7-2 and J is TRBJ2-7, with TRBD2 matching 13 bases. The germline CDR1 and CDR2 sequences are SGHTA and FQGNSA. The CDR3 totals 15 residues. Unmatched junction bases numbered 5, after V lost 4 bases and J lost 5 bases. CDR3 DNA sequence: TGTGCCAGCAGCTCCCGGACTAGCGGGAGCGACGAGCAGTACTTC. Residues: CASSSRTSGSDEQYF.

The V and J genes are TRBV19 and TRBJ1-2; D unclear. Germline-derived CDR1 and CDR2 are LNHDA and SQIVND (reference sequence). The CDR3 runs to 15 residues. V lost 6 bases to trimming and J lost 0 bases, with 14 bases between them. The CDR3 protein is CASSPPHDSNYGYTF. The CDR3 region has the DNA TGTGCCAGTAGCCCCCCACACGACTCTAACTATGGCTACACCTTC.

The J gene is TRBJ2-5, the V gene TRBV4-3; 12 bases agree with TRBD1. The V and J ends lost 0 bases and 4 bases, in that order; junction bases with no gene match: 3. CDR3 length: 16 amino acids. Germline CDR1 LGHNA, CDR2 YSLEER. The CDR3 sequence: CASSQEGTGGVETQYF. The CDR3 nucleotides read TGCGCCAGCAGCCAAGAAGGGACAGGGGGCGTAGAGACCCAGTACTTC.

This clone was found once. The chain has TRBV7-9 and TRBJ1-1, with TRBD1 as a possible D gene (6 bases). The CDR3 runs to 17 residues. V was trimmed by 3 bases and J by 5 bases, leaving 22 bases between them. The germline V gene encodes CDR1 SEHNR and CDR2 FQNEAQ (reference sequence). The CDR3 nucleotides read TGTGCCAGCAGCTTTAAACCCTCTCCAGGGGTGGGTACTGAAGCTTTCTTT. Translating gives CASSFKPSPGVGTEAFF.

The genes are TRBV28 and TRBJ1-1; possible D gene TRBD1, 5 bases. Germline values: CDR1 MDHEN, CDR2 SYDVKM. V lost 8 bases, J lost 1 base, and 14 bases lay in between. The CDR3 is 14 residues long. The CDR3 spells CASAVPGRNTEAFF. The CDR3 DNA reads TGTGCCAGCGCCGTCCCAGGGCGGAACACTGAAGCTTTCTTT.

This clone was observed a single time. The chain employs TRBV30 and TRBJ1-2, with D hard to call. V lost 5 bases to trimming and J lost 4 bases, with 8 bases between them. The CDR3 spans 11 residues. CDR1 is GTSNPN and CDR2 is SVGIG in the germline V gene (reference sequence). DNA for the CDR3: TGTGCCTGGGGGGTCAGCTATGGCTACACCTTC. Translating it yields CAWGVSYGYTF.

This clone was seen only once. CDR3 in amino acids: CASRGTSGRTGEQYF. The CDR3 coding sequence is TGTGCCAGCAGGGGGACTAGCGGGAGGACGGGCGAGCAGTACTTC. The genes are TRBV25-1 and TRBJ2-7; TRBD2 agrees at 15 bases. The V segment lost 6 bases and the J segment 6 bases; nucleotides outside the gene matches: 6. The germline CDR1 and CDR2 sequences are MGHDK and SYGVNS. This CDR3 contains 15 residues.

The rearrangement joins TRBV30 to TRBJ2-5, with a tentative D call TRBD1 (5 bases). Per germline, CDR1 GTSNPN and CDR2 SVGIG (reference sequence). The CDR3 has 15 residues. Trimming stripped 0 bases from V and 1 base from J, with 12 bases between. The CDR3 DNA reads as TGTGCCTGGAGTGTACTTGGGGCAGTCCAAGAGACCCAGTACTTC. This encodes CAWSVLGAVQETQYF.

The chain couples TRBV7-3 to TRBJ1-6; unclear D gene. This CDR3 is built from 15 residues. Per the germline V gene, CDR1 is SGHTA and CDR2 is FQGTGA. Trimming took off 1 base at V and 8 bases at J, with 12 bases between the two ends. In nucleotides, the CDR3 is TGTGCCAGCAGCTTAAGGGCCAGGAGGGATTCACCCCTCCACTTT. It codes for CASSLRARRDSPLHF.

This clone has only one observation. The gene calls are TRBV29-1 and TRBJ2-1, with a weak D call TRBD2 (5 bases). The CDR3 is 12 residues long. Germline V gives CDR1 SQVTM, CDR2 ANQGSEA. V was shortened by 7 bases and J by 3 bases, with 10 bases between the two germline ends. The CDR3 bases are TGCAGCGCAGGACTGGACTACAATGAGCAGTTCTTC. Its protein is CSAGLDYNEQFF.

The chain combines TRBV18 with TRBJ1-1, with TRBD1 identical over 7 bases. V lost 2 bases to trimming and J lost 3 bases; unmatched junction nucleotides: 3. The CDR3 has 14 residues. From germline, CDR1 is KGHSH and CDR2 LQKENI. The CDR3 DNA is TGTGCCAGCTCACCAAACAGGGGCGACACTGAAGCTTTCTTT. It encodes CASSPNRGDTEAFF.

This rearrangement joins TRBV7-9 to TRBJ2-2, with D possibly being TRBD1 (6 bases). The CDR3 consists of 16 residues. The germline CDR1 and CDR2 sequences are SEHNR and FQNEAQ (reference sequence). The V end was cut by 2 bases, the J end by 5 bases, with 15 bases between. The CDR3 sequence: CASSLLRAGVTGELFF. The CDR3 DNA follows: TGTGCCAGCAGCTTACTCCGTGCAGGGGTAACCGGGGAGCTGTTTTTT.

The gene calls are TRBV7-2 and TRBJ2-2; TRBD2 matches 12 bases. Trimming cost V 4 bases and J 4 bases; bases outside gene matches: 7. The CDR3 sequence is 17 residues long. From germline, CDR1 is SGHTA and CDR2 FQGNSA. The CDR3 nucleotides read TGTGCCAGCAGCTACTCTAGGACTAGCGGGACCACCGGGGAGCTGTTTTTT. Translated: CASSYSRTSGTTGELFF.

The chain uses TRBV11-2 and TRBJ2-5, with 8 bases fitting TRBD1. With V trimmed by 4 bases and J by 1 base, 8 bases remained unmatched. This CDR3 has 16 residues. Germline V gene sequence: CDR1 SGHAT, CDR2 FQNNGV. The CDR3 region is CASSSRGTGSQETQYF. Written as DNA, the CDR3 is TGTGCCAGCAGCTCAAGGGGGACAGGAAGCCAAGAGACCCAGTACTTC.

V usage is TRBV10-3 and J usage is TRBJ1-1, with D possibly matching TRBD1 (6 bases). In germline, CDR1 is ENHRY, CDR2 SYGVKD. Deletions cut 5 bases from V and 3 bases from J, with 10 bases between. CDR3 size: 13 residues. The CDR3 DNA follows: TGTGCCATCAGTCAAACAGGGTACACTGAAGCTTTCTTT. Its protein product is CAISQTGYTEAFF.

The CDR3 sequence is CASSLKAQYQETQYF. In nucleotides, the CDR3 is TGTGCCAGCAGCTTAAAGGCACAGTACCAAGAGACCCAGTACTTC. The J gene is TRBJ2-5, the V gene TRBV7-8, with no clear D. Germline V gives CDR1 SGHVS, CDR2 FQNEAQ. Trimming left V 2 bases short and J 0 bases short, with 10 bases between. The CDR3 totals 15 residues.

As DNA, the CDR3 is TGTGCCAGCACTGAGAGACTTCCGGGACTAGCTCCCGGGGAGCTGTTTTTT. This translates into CASTERLPGLAPGELFF. The J gene is TRBJ2-2, the V gene TRBV2; 9 bases agree with TRBD2. Germline CDR1 reads SNHLY; CDR2 reads FYNNEI. This CDR3 has 17 residues. J lost 6 bases, V lost 7 bases, and 15 bases had no gene match.

The chain employs TRBV28 and TRBJ1-3, with a weak D call TRBD1 (6 bases). Trimming cost V 3 bases and J 2 bases, with 11 bases left between them. The germline gives CDR1 MDHEN, CDR2 SYDVKM. The CDR3 has 15 amino acids. CDR3 residues: CASSFTGTAGNTIYF. In nucleotides, the CDR3 is TGTGCCAGCAGTTTCACAGGGACGGCTGGAAACACCATATATTTT.